These 32 T cell receptor beta chains came from one sample sequenced in a study of T cell clonality in common variable immunodeficiency. Profiling relied on immunoSEQ multiplex PCR, and the TCRdb table lists in-frame clones only, not all of them. Singletons are absent from the sample, which has roughly 42,000 clones. Study results and limitations: In common variable immunodeficiency, TCR beta chains reportedly carried fewer deletions and N-nucleotide insertions.

Antigens of these TCRs are unknown. The sequenced sample was peripheral blood mononuclear cells. These receptors were obtained from a human donor with common variable immunodeficiency.

In this sample, this clone turned up a few times. CDR3 in amino acids: CASSLVGGNIQYF. The CDR3 bases that were read are TGTGCCAGCAGCTTGGTCGGGGGAAACATT. The chain recombines TRBV11-3 with TRBJ2-4; D may be TRBD2 (6 bases). The missing CDR3 end, 3 residues past where the read stops, is filled in from the germline J gene. CDR1 SGHNT and CDR2 YENEEA come from the germline V gene. The CDR3 runs to 13 residues. Trimming cost V 3 bases and J 6 bases, with 9 bases left between them.

This clone occurred a few times. The read gets to within 3 residues of the CDR3 end, and the germline J gene fills in the rest. The chain carries TRBV19 and TRBJ2-2; 7 bases are a match to TRBD2. With 4 bases clipped from V and 2 bases from J, the junction kept 4 bases outside the gene matches. From germline, CDR1 is LNHDA and CDR2 SQIVND (reference sequence). The CDR3 consists of 15 residues. The sequenced part of the CDR3 DNA is TGTGCCAGTAGTAAAGCGGGGCAAAACACCGGGGAG. This sequence encodes CASSKAGQNTGE. The entire CDR3 protein is CASSKAGQNTGELFF.

This clone appeared many times. The CDR3 goes on 3 residues after the read ends, and that part is filled in from the germline J gene. The chain has TRBV23-1 and TRBJ2-6, with 7 bases that match TRBD2. TRBV23-1 is treated as an ORF (open reading frame) with a function not yet certain. Unmatched junction bases numbered 8, after V lost 10 bases and J lost 2 bases. The CDR3 has 15 amino acids. The part of the CDR3 DNA that was read is TGCGCCATCCCTGGGGGGGAAACTGGGGCCAACGTC. Translated, it gives CAIPGGETGANV. The CDR3 reads in full as CAIPGGETGANVLTF.

The sample holds many counts of this clone. The CDR3 end is not reached by the read, which stops 3 residues before it; the germline J gene fills it in. This sequence joins TRBV6-2 or TRBV6-3 and TRBJ1-5; a weak D match, TRBD1 (5 bases). V lost 3 bases to trimming and J lost 5 bases, with 8 bases between them. CDR1 is MNHEY, CDR2 SVGEGT, per germline. There are 13 residues in the CDR3. The CDR3 sequence is CASSYWGDQPQHF. Incomplete CDR3 DNA: TGTGCCAGCAGTTATTGGGGGGATCAGCCC.

The sequenced CDR3 bases are TGTGCCTGGGGAGGACAGGGGAATGGGCCC. Amino acid sequence: CAWGGQGNGP. Given in full, the CDR3 is CAWGGQGNGPQHF. The genes are TRBV30 and TRBJ1-5; 9 nucleotides match TRBD1. The read ends 3 residues early relative to the CDR3; the germline J gene fills the gap. Germline-derived CDR1 and CDR2 are GTSNPN and SVGIG (reference sequence). Germline trimming cut 5 bases from V and 9 bases from J; bases unmatched to any gene: 8. The CDR3 has 13 amino acids.

A note on this clone: The read ends 3 residues before the CDR3 terminus; that terminus is restored from the germline J gene. This chain uses TRBV7-6 with TRBJ2-3, with D tentatively TRBD2 (5 bases). V lost 1 base and J lost 2, with 10 bases in between. Germline V gene data show CDR1 as SGHVS and CDR2 as FNYEAQ. The CDR3 is 15 amino acids. The DNA read from the CDR3 is TGTGCCAGCAGCTTAGGGATTAGCGCCACAGATACG. This translates into CASSLGISATDT. The entire CDR3 is CASSLGISATDTQYF. The complete variable domain, with remaining parts taken from reference TRBV7-6 and TRBJ2-3, reads GAGVSQSPRYKVTKRGQDVALRCDPISGHVSLYWYRQALGQGPEFLTYFNYEAQQDKSGLPNDRFSAERPEGSISTLTIQRTEQRDSAMYRCASSLGISATDTQYFGPGTRLTVL.

This clone was counted many times. Read data end 3 residues before the CDR3 end; the end is taken from the germline J gene. The chain recombines TRBV3-1 (or the pseudogene TRBV3-2) with TRBJ2-2; 7 nucleotides align to TRBD2. CDR3 size: 17 residues. Germline V gene sequence: CDR1 LGHDT, CDR2 YNNKEL (reference sequence). With 2 bases clipped from V and 5 bases from J, the junction kept 11 bases outside the gene matches. The covered CDR3 bases are TGTGCCAGCAGCCAAAGGCCTGGCGGGAGAGGGACCGGGGAG. This translates into CASSQRPGGRGTGE. The CDR3 in its entirety is CASSQRPGGRGTGELFF.

Only a few counts were recorded for this clone. The read terminates 3 residues ahead of where the CDR3 ends, so the germline J gene completes it. The chain is built from TRBV6-2 or TRBV6-3 and TRBJ2-7; perhaps TRBD1 as D (7 bases). This CDR3 spans 14 amino acids. Per the germline V gene, CDR1 is MNHEY and CDR2 is SVGEGT. V dropped 7 bases and J dropped 3 bases, with 16 bases sitting between them. The CDR3 protein is CASNDRDFGYEQYF. The CDR3 DNA, read in part, is TGTGCCAGCAATGACAGGGACTTCGGCTACGAG.

This clone was seen only a few times. The CDR3 end lies 3 residues beyond the end of the read and is filled in from the germline J gene. The chain is built from TRBV7-8 and TRBJ1-2; 11 nucleotides agree with TRBD1. This CDR3 region has 16 residues. The germline V gene encodes CDR1 SGHVS and CDR2 FQNEAQ. The DNA read from the CDR3 is TGTGCCAGCAGCATAAGAAGCGGACAGGGGGCAGAAGGC. Translated: CASSIRSGQGAEG. The CDR3, in full, reads CASSIRSGQGAEGYTF.

This clone was seen many times. The read gets to within 3 residues of the CDR3 end, and the germline J gene fills in the rest. The V call is TRBV7-6, the J call TRBJ2-3; D is perhaps TRBD1 (5 bases). Trimming stripped 5 bases from V and 4 bases from J, with 19 bases between. This CDR3 has 16 amino acids. Looked up from germline, CDR1 is SGHVS and CDR2 is FNYEAQ. The CDR3: CASSIRVTVGSDTQYF. The part of the CDR3 DNA that was read is TGTGCCAGCAGCATAAGAGTGACAGTCGGGTCAGATACG.

The sample holds a few counts of this clone. The read gets to within 3 residues of the CDR3 end, and the germline J gene fills in the rest. The chain links TRBV20-1 to TRBJ2-1; 12 bases are a match to TRBD2. J gave up 2 bases and V 5 bases, and 4 bases lay outside the gene matches. The CDR3 is made up of 15 amino acids. Germline V gene data show CDR1 as DFQATT and CDR2 as SNEGSKA (reference sequence). The CDR3 spells CSAQTSGGPYNEQFF. CDR3 DNA (partial): TGCAGTGCTCAGACTAGCGGGGGCCCCTACAATGAG.

This clone has ten or more counts. The read stops 3 residues short of the end of the CDR3; the missing end is completed from the germline J gene. This rearrangement joins TRBV18 to TRBJ2-7; 7 bases line up with TRBD1. V shed 6 bases, J shed 6 bases, and the junction held 14 bases outside the gene matches. The CDR3 covers 15 residues. CDR1 and CDR2 (germline): KGHSH, LQKENI. The part of the CDR3 DNA that was read is TGTGCCAGCTCTCAAGGGGGCGAAGTAGGGCGCGAG. Protein product: CASSQGGEVGRE. The full CDR3 is CASSQGGEVGREQYF.

This clone was recorded many times. With the read ending 3 residues before the CDR3 end, the germline J gene is used to fill in that end. The V and J genes are TRBV5-4 and TRBJ1-4, with D possibly TRBD1 on 5 matching bases. V shed 3 bases and J shed 0 bases, with 9 bases lying between them. This CDR3 comprises 15 residues. Germline lookup yields CDR1 SGHNT and CDR2 YYREEE (reference sequence). Incomplete CDR3 DNA: TGTGCCAGCAGCTACGACAGCGCAACTAATGAAAAA. Protein sequence: CASSYDSATNEK. The full CDR3 sequence reads CASSYDSATNEKLFF.

This clone was detected ten times or more. Read coverage stops 3 residues before the CDR3 terminus; the germline J gene supplies the remainder. The gene calls are TRBV7-6 and TRBJ1-4, with D possibly being TRBD1 (5 bases). Germline V gene lookup returns CDR1 SGHVS and CDR2 FNYEAQ. CDR3 length: 14 residues. The V and J ends lost 4 bases and 8 bases respectively, with 14 bases between them. CDR3 sequence reads: CASSSPGGWEKLFF. The CDR3 bases that were read are TGTGCCAGCAGCTCGCCGGGGGGATGGGAAAAA.

This clone was observed a handful of times. The sequenced fragment ends 3 residues before the CDR3 boundary, so the rest is inferred from the germline J gene. This chain connects TRBV2 to TRBJ2-2; 8 bases align to TRBD1. The length of the CDR3 is 14 residues. Germline trimming cut 4 bases from V and 6 bases from J; bases unmatched to any gene: 4. Germline V gene data show CDR1 as SNHLY and CDR2 as FYNNEI. The CDR3 bases that were read are TGTGCCAGCAGTGGGACAGGGAAGGCCGGGGAG. Protein: CASSGTGKAGE. The whole CDR3 sequence is CASSGTGKAGELFF.

This clone was observed many times. The read is 3 residues too short to cover the CDR3 end, so that end is filled in from the germline J gene. The J gene is TRBJ1-5, the V gene TRBV5-1; no definite D call. This CDR3 comprises 15 residues. Deletions cut 5 bases from V and 0 bases from J, with 12 bases between. Germline CDR1 reads SGHRS; CDR2 reads YFSETQ. Incomplete CDR3 DNA: TGCGCCAGCAGGCAGGATGAGGGTAGCAATCAGCCC. Amino acids: CASRQDEGSNQP. The complete CDR3 reads CASRQDEGSNQPQHF. The complete variable domain, with remaining parts taken from reference TRBV5-1 and TRBJ1-5, reads KAGVTQTPRYLIKTRGQQVTLSCSPISGHRSVSWYQQTPGQGLQFLFEYFSETQRNKGNFPGRFSGRQFSNSRSEMNVSTLELGDSALYLCASRQDEGSNQPQHFGDGTRLSIL.

This clone was counted a few times. The CDR3 extends 3 residues past the end of the read, so its final part is completed from the germline J gene. This sequence joins TRBV16 and TRBJ1-5; D unresolved. The ends were cut back, 0 bases at V and 3 bases at J, with 9 bases in the middle. This CDR3 contains 15 residues. The germline V gene encodes CDR1 KGHSY and CDR2 FQNENV. The CDR3 spells CASSQSNPINQPQHF. The DNA read from the CDR3 is TGTGCCAGCAGCCAATCGAATCCTATCAATCAGCCC.

Notes on this clone: The DNA ends 3 residues before the CDR3 does, and the rest of the CDR3 is filled in from the germline J gene. This chain uses TRBV6-1 with TRBJ2-1; D not certain. V lost 2 bases and J 0 bases, leaving 8 bases between the germline ends. Germline V gene data show CDR1 as MNHNS and CDR2 as SASEGT. The CDR3 is 15 residues long. The CDR3 spells CASSELADSYNEQFF. The CDR3 DNA, read in part, is TGTGCCAGCAGTGAATTGGCGGACTCCTACAATGAG.

Many counts were recorded for this clone. The CDR3 end lies 3 residues beyond the end of the read and is filled in from the germline J gene. The chain has TRBV7-2 and TRBJ2-1; possible D gene TRBD2, 6 bases. The V gene's germline CDR1 is SGHTA and CDR2 FQGNSA. Trimming took off 2 bases at V and 4 bases at J, with 12 bases between the two ends. The CDR3 consists of 15 residues. The CDR3 spells CASSLRPSEYNEQFF. CDR3 DNA, as far as it was read: TGTGCCAGCAGCTTACGTCCTAGCGAATACAATGAG.

A word on this clone: The read finishes 3 residues shy of the CDR3 end, and the germline J gene is used to complete it. This chain connects TRBV30 to TRBJ1-5, with unresolved D. Trimming stripped 0 bases from V and 5 bases from J, with 5 bases between. In germline, CDR1 is GTSNPN, CDR2 SVGIG (reference sequence). CDR3 length: 12 residues. This CDR3 reads CAWSVGYQPQHF. The CDR3 DNA, read in part, is TGTGCCTGGAGTGTAGGGTATCAGCCC.

This clone has at least ten counts. The read ends 3 residues before the CDR3 terminus; that terminus is restored from the germline J gene. Other DNA sequences in the sample encode the same CDR3. The chain recombines TRBV7-6 with TRBJ2-5, with TRBD2 identical over 8 bases. Germline assignment: CDR1 SGHVS and CDR2 FNYEAQ. The CDR3 length is 15 residues. Trimming at V came to 5 bases and at J to 5 bases, leaving 10 bases not matched to a gene. CDR3 DNA, as far as it was read: TGTGCCAGCAGCCTAGGAAGCGGGAGCGGTGAGACC. Amino acid sequence: CASSLGSGSGET. In full, the CDR3 reads CASSLGSGSGETQYF.

This CDR3 is CASSYRYQETQYF. Partial CDR3 DNA: TGTGCCAGCAGTTACCGGTACCAAGAGACC. The V call is TRBV6-2 or TRBV6-3, the J call TRBJ2-5; unclear D gene. The sequenced fragment ends 3 residues before the CDR3 boundary, so the rest is inferred from the germline J gene. The germline V gene has CDR1 MNHEY and CDR2 SVGEGT. The ends were cut back, 2 bases at V and 0 bases at J, with 4 bases in the middle. The CDR3 length is 13 residues.

A remark on this clone: The read gets to within 3 residues of the CDR3 end, and the germline J gene fills in the rest. The chain uses TRBV7-6 and TRBJ2-3; 7 positions agree with TRBD2. Germline values: CDR1 SGHVS, CDR2 FNYEAQ. CDR3 length equals 13 residues. Trimming removed 4 bases from V and 8 bases from J; junction bases left unmatched: 6. CDR3 DNA, as far as it was read: TGTGCCAGCAGCTCTCTAGCGGCCACTACG. Residues: CASSSLAATT. The whole CDR3 sequence is CASSSLAATTQYF.

Regarding this clone: The observed sequence ends 3 residues before the CDR3 terminus, with the missing tail filled in from the germline J gene. V is TRBV19 and J is TRBJ1-1; D is perhaps TRBD1 (6 bases). From germline, CDR1 is LNHDA and CDR2 SQIVND (reference sequence). This CDR3 contains 15 residues. V was pared by 0 bases and J by 4 bases, with 12 bases between. CDR3 in amino acids: CASSIEGAFGTEAFF. CDR3 DNA (partial): TGTGCCAGTAGTATAGAGGGGGCCTTTGGCACTGAA.

This clone was recorded at least ten times. With the read ending 3 residues before the CDR3 end, the germline J gene is used to fill in that end. This chain uses TRBV7-3 with TRBJ2-1, with 12 bases matching TRBD2. Germline lookup yields CDR1 SGHTA and CDR2 FQGTGA. CDR3 length: 15 residues. Germline trimming cut 4 bases from V and 9 bases from J; bases unmatched to any gene: 7. CDR3 protein: CASSYLAGGPGEQFF. The sequenced CDR3 bases are TGTGCCAGCAGCTATCTAGCGGGAGGGCCGGGTGAG.

This clone was counted ten times or more. Read data end 3 residues before the CDR3 end; the end is taken from the germline J gene. The chain combines TRBV2 with TRBJ2-7; D may be TRBD1 (5 bases). The CDR3 runs to 13 residues. The V gene's germline CDR1 is SNHLY and CDR2 FYNNEI. The V end was cut by 6 bases, the J end by 4 bases, with 13 bases between. The CDR3 DNA, read in part, is TGTGCCAGCAGGGTAGACAGCAGGTACGAG. Protein: CASRVDSRYE. The full CDR3 protein reads CASRVDSRYEQYF.

This clone came up many times. The CDR3 goes on 3 residues after the read ends, and that part is filled in from the germline J gene. The genes are TRBV19 and TRBJ2-2; 11 nucleotides match TRBD2. V trimming: 5 bases; J trimming: 2 bases; junction bases outside the gene matches: 10. The germline V gene has CDR1 LNHDA and CDR2 SQIVND (reference sequence). The CDR3 runs 18 residues. The DNA read from the CDR3 is TGTGCCAGTAGTCCCTGGCTAGCGGGGGGACTAAACACCGGGGAG. It specifies CASSPWLAGGLNTGE. The full CDR3 reads CASSPWLAGGLNTGELFF.

This clone has a count of ten or more. Coverage ceases 3 residues before the CDR3 finishes, and the germline J gene fills in the end. V gene TRBV19 combines with J gene TRBJ2-3; TRBD2 agrees at 7 bases. The germline V gene has CDR1 LNHDA and CDR2 SQIVND (reference sequence). V trimming: 5 bases; J trimming: 7 bases; junction bases outside the gene matches: 9. CDR3 length: 14 amino acids. Here the CDR3 reads CASSPGTTGNTQYF. The sequenced CDR3 bases are TGTGCCAGTAGTCCCGGGACTACGGGGAATACG.

Points on this clone: The read comes to an end 3 residues before the CDR3 does, leaving the germline J gene to fill in the end. This rearrangement joins TRBV19 to TRBJ2-7, with a possible D match to TRBD2 (5 bases). From germline, CDR1 is LNHDA and CDR2 SQIVND (reference sequence). This CDR3 spans 14 amino acids. Between the trimmed V and J ends, which lost 6 bases and 6 bases, there was a span of 18 bases. Partial CDR3 DNA: TGTGCCAGTAGCCCCGGGGTGCTGGGGTCCGAG. Encoded protein: CASSPGVLGSE. The CDR3 reads in full as CASSPGVLGSEQYF.

With respect to this clone: The read falls 3 residues short of the CDR3 end, and the missing part is taken from the germline J gene. The V call is TRBV18, the J call TRBJ1-2; 8 bases fit TRBD1. The CDR3 runs to 15 residues. Germline V gives CDR1 KGHSH, CDR2 LQKENI. With 5 bases clipped from V and 5 bases from J, the junction kept 10 bases outside the gene matches. The CDR3 sequence is CASSSGQGLGYGYTF. The CDR3 bases that were read are TGTGCCAGCTCATCCGGACAGGGCTTAGGGTATGGC.

This clone showed up just a few times. The read halts 3 residues ahead of the CDR3 end, with the missing end drawn from the germline J gene. This sequence joins TRBV2 and TRBJ2-3; a weak D match, TRBD1 (5 bases). Per the germline V gene, CDR1 is SNHLY and CDR2 is FYNNEI. The CDR3 is made up of 12 amino acids. Incomplete CDR3 DNA: TGTGCCAGTAGGGTATGGGGCCAGTCG. Protein product: CASRVWGQS. The entire CDR3 sequence reads CASRVWGQSQYF.

Worth noting for this clone: The read ends 3 residues before the CDR3 terminus; that terminus is restored from the germline J gene. This chain joins TRBV19 and TRBJ1-5; maybe TRBD1 (6 bases). V was shortened by 3 bases and J by 2 bases, with 11 bases between the two germline ends. CDR1 is LNHDA, CDR2 SQIVND, per germline (reference sequence). The CDR3 totals 15 residues. CDR3 DNA, as far as it was read: TGTGCCAGTAGTATCCGCAGGGGTGGCAATCAGCCC. Protein: CASSIRRGGNQP. The whole CDR3 sequence is CASSIRRGGNQPQHF.